These T cell receptor beta chains were read from a single sample in a study of blood T cell repertoires in COVID-19. This table comes from immunoSEQ multiplex PCR, and its TCRdb copy is limited to in-frame clones, with some not included. The sample has some 250,000 clones, roughly 88% seen once. Material for sequencing was peripheral blood. The receptors were gathered from a man aged 30-40 years who had recovered from COVID-19. CDR3s include the opening cysteine and the closing phenylalanine or tryptophan. The D gene is left open where the match is weak. Clone sizes are given selectively: once, few, many, or a class where the clone is expanded.

d_gene: NA; v_gene: TRBV19; abundance: once; len: 17; j_gene: TRBJ2-2; CDR3aa: CASSWETAGGNTGELFF; CDR3nt: TGTGCCAGTAGTTGGGAGACAGCCGGGGGGAACACCGGGGAGCTGTTTTTT
d_gene: NA; v_gene: TRBV19; abundance: NA; len: 13; j_gene: TRBJ2-3; CDR3aa: CASTPVGGDTQYF; CDR3nt: TGTGCCAGTACCCCAGTAGGGGGAGATACGCAGTATTTT
d_gene: TRBD1; v_gene: TRBV19; abundance: NA; len: 13; j_gene: TRBJ1-1; CDR3aa: CASRGQGTARAFF; CDR3nt: TGTGCCAGCCGGGGACAGGGGACCGCCAGAGCTTTCTTT
d_gene: TRBD2; v_gene: TRBV10-3; abundance: NA; len: 14; j_gene: TRBJ2-3; CDR3aa: CAIRVAGDVDTQYF; CDR3nt: TGTGCCATCAGGGTAGCGGGGGACGTAGATACGCAGTATTTT
d_gene: NA; v_gene: TRBV21-1; abundance: NA; len: 18; j_gene: TRBJ1-5; CDR3aa: CASSKEGRVFYSNQPQHF; CDR3nt: TGTGCCAGCAGCAAAGAAGGGAGAGTGTTCTATAGCAATCAGCCCCAGCATTTT
d_gene: TRBD2; v_gene: TRBV4-2; abundance: NA; len: 17; j_gene: TRBJ2-3; CDR3aa: CASSRGDSGGRTDTQYF; CDR3nt: TGTGCCAGCAGCCGGGGGGATAGCGGGGGGCGCACAGATACGCAGTATTTT
d_gene: NA; v_gene: TRBV14; abundance: NA; len: 13; j_gene: TRBJ2-2; CDR3aa: CASRHEGTGELFF; CDR3nt: TGTGCCAGCAGACACGAGGGTACCGGGGAGCTGTTTTTT
d_gene: NA; v_gene: TRBV5-1; abundance: NA; len: 15; j_gene: TRBJ1-4; CDR3aa: CASSLEAGSYEKLFF; CDR3nt: TGCGCCAGCAGCTTGGAGGCAGGGTCGTATGAAAAACTGTTTTTT
d_gene: TRBD1; v_gene: TRBV19; abundance: NA; len: 17; j_gene: TRBJ2-2; CDR3aa: CASSIASGTVSTGELFF; CDR3nt: TGTGCCAGTAGTATAGCTTCCGGGACAGTCAGCACCGGGGAGCTGTTTTTT
d_gene: NA; v_gene: TRBV5-4; abundance: NA; len: 15; j_gene: TRBJ2-3; CDR3aa: CASSPRPRKVDTQYF; CDR3nt: TGTGCCAGCAGCCCCAGGCCCCGTAAAGTGGATACGCAGTATTTT
d_gene: NA; v_gene: TRBV13; abundance: NA; len: 15; j_gene: TRBJ2-6; CDR3aa: CASSRRGYGANVLTF; CDR3nt: TGTGCCAGCAGCCGGAGGGGTTACGGGGCCAACGTCCTGACTTTC
d_gene: NA; v_gene: TRBV18; abundance: NA; len: 18; j_gene: TRBJ1-1; CDR3aa: CASSPMVVQALQDTEAFF; CDR3nt: TGTGCCAGCTCACCCATGGTGGTGCAGGCCCTACAGGACACTGAAGCTTTCTTT
d_gene: NA; v_gene: TRBV4-1; abundance: NA; len: 13; j_gene: TRBJ2-7; CDR3aa: CASSRLGTYEQYF; CDR3nt: TGCGCCAGCAGCCGTCTAGGTACCTACGAGCAGTACTTC
d_gene: NA; v_gene: TRBV19; abundance: NA; len: 14; j_gene: TRBJ1-1; CDR3aa: CASSIDRAGVKAFF; CDR3nt: TGTGCCAGTAGTATAGATAGAGCGGGGGTTAAGGCTTTCTTT
d_gene: NA; v_gene: TRBV3-1/TRBV3-2; abundance: few; len: 16; j_gene: TRBJ2-2; CDR3aa: CASSLLLGGNTGELFF; CDR3nt: TGTGCCAGCAGTCTCCTACTCGGGGGGAACACCGGGGAGCTGTTTTTT
d_gene: NA; v_gene: TRBV27; abundance: NA; len: 18; j_gene: TRBJ2-2; CDR3aa: CASSPRTVPQRNTGELFF; CDR3nt: TGTGCCAGCAGTCCCCGGACAGTGCCTCAGCGGAACACCGGGGAGCTGTTTTTT
d_gene: NA; v_gene: TRBV18; abundance: once; len: 12; j_gene: TRBJ1-5; CDR3aa: CASSPGGQPQHF; CDR3nt: TGTGCCAGCTCACCAGGGGGGCAGCCCCAGCATTTT
d_gene: NA; v_gene: TRBV18; abundance: NA; len: 15; j_gene: TRBJ1-5; CDR3aa: CASSPAYRSNQPQHF; CDR3nt: TGTGCCAGCTCACCAGCTTATCGGAGTAATCAGCCCCAGCATTTT
d_gene: NA; v_gene: TRBV7-8; abundance: NA; len: 15; j_gene: TRBJ1-1; CDR3aa: CASSLAYGGNTEAFF; CDR3nt: TGTGCCAGCAGCTTAGCGTACGGGGGGAACACTGAAGCTTTCTTT
d_gene: TRBD2; v_gene: TRBV2; abundance: NA; len: 14; j_gene: TRBJ2-7; CDR3aa: CASGGEALSYEQYF; CDR3nt: TGTGCCAGCGGGGGGGAGGCCCTCTCCTACGAGCAGTACTTC
d_gene: NA; v_gene: TRBV18; abundance: NA; len: 15; j_gene: TRBJ1-3; CDR3aa: CASSLGEARGNTIYF; CDR3nt: TGTGCCAGCTCGCTCGGGGAAGCCCGGGGAAACACCATATATTTT
d_gene: NA; v_gene: TRBV6-5; abundance: once; len: 15; j_gene: TRBJ1-3; CDR3aa: CASSYSNIAGNTIYF; CDR3nt: TGTGCCAGCAGTTATTCGAACATCGCTGGAAACACCATATATTTT
d_gene: NA; v_gene: TRBV6-4; abundance: few; len: 13; j_gene: TRBJ1-1; CDR3aa: CASSGNTNTEAFF; CDR3nt: TGTGCCAGCAGTGGAAACACGAACACTGAAGCTTTCTTT
d_gene: NA; v_gene: TRBV12-3/TRBV12-4; abundance: once; len: 12; j_gene: TRBJ1-4; CDR3aa: CASSLSLQRLFF; CDR3nt: TGTGCCAGCAGTTTGTCTCTCCAACGGCTGTTTTTT
d_gene: NA; v_gene: TRBV19; abundance: NA; len: 14; j_gene: TRBJ2-2; CDR3aa: CASSVVSGTGELFF; CDR3nt: TGTGCCAGTAGTGTCGTTTCCGGCACCGGGGAGCTGTTTTTT